The rows below give T cell receptor beta chains drawn from one sample of a study of blood T cell repertoires in COVID-19. Measured with immunoSEQ multiplex PCR; TCRdb has only the in-frame clones, and not every one. The sample has roughly 200,000 clones, 84% seen once. The sequenced sample consisted of PBMCs or T cells enriched from blood (not recorded which). The receptors were sampled from a woman younger than 45 who had been exposed to COVID-19. The CDR3 runs from the conserved cysteine through the conserved F or W. A D gene is named only where the DNA matches it firmly. Clone size, where shown, is once, few, many, or a class for clones that have expanded.

v_call: TRBV10-2
clone_size: NA
d_call: NA
j_call: TRBJ1-5
cdr3_aa: CASSESLTVSNQPQHF
cdr3_nt: TGCGCCAGCAGTGAGTCTCTAACTGTTAGCAATCAGCCCCAGCATTTT

v_call: TRBV5-1
clone_size: NA
d_call: TRBD1
j_call: TRBJ1-1
cdr3_aa: CASSLATQGAGEAFF
cdr3_nt: TGCGCCAGCAGCTTGGCCACACAGGGGGCAGGTGAAGCTTTCTTT

v_call: TRBV19
clone_size: NA
d_call: TRBD2
j_call: TRBJ2-7
cdr3_aa: CASSIREGEQYF
cdr3_nt: TGTGCCAGTAGTATCCGGGAGGGCGAGCAGTACTTC

v_call: TRBV13
clone_size: NA
d_call: TRBD1
j_call: TRBJ2-1
cdr3_aa: CASSHSILTGTGLDEQFF
cdr3_nt: TGTGCCAGCAGCCACTCGATTCTCACCGGGACAGGGCTCGATGAGCAGTTCTTC

v_call: TRBV29-1
clone_size: NA
d_call: TRBD1
j_call: TRBJ1-2
cdr3_aa: CSVEGDRVPPNYGYTF
cdr3_nt: TGCAGCGTTGAAGGGGACAGGGTACCTCCTAACTATGGCTACACCTTC

v_call: TRBV7-6
clone_size: NA
d_call: TRBD1
j_call: TRBJ2-7
cdr3_aa: CASSLRDSYEQYF
cdr3_nt: TGTGCCAGCAGCCTACGGGACAGCTACGAGCAGTACTTC

v_call: TRBV7-9
clone_size: once
d_call: TRBD2
j_call: TRBJ2-5
cdr3_aa: CASSQIAGGETQYF
cdr3_nt: TGTGCCAGCAGCCAGATAGCGGGGGGAGAGACCCAGTACTTC

v_call: TRBV4-1
clone_size: NA
d_call: NA
j_call: TRBJ1-4
cdr3_aa: CASSQVSGVPGEKLFF
cdr3_nt: TGCGCCAGCAGCCAAGTCTCGGGGGTTCCGGGAGAAAAACTGTTTTTT

v_call: TRBV7-3
clone_size: NA
d_call: TRBD1
j_call: TRBJ2-7
cdr3_aa: CASSLVGTELYEQYF
cdr3_nt: TGTGCCAGCAGCTTAGTCGGGACAGAACTTTACGAGCAGTACTTC

v_call: TRBV15
clone_size: NA
d_call: NA
j_call: TRBJ1-5
cdr3_aa: CATSTSRSFNQPQHF
cdr3_nt: TGTGCCACCAGCACTTCGAGGAGCTTCAATCAGCCCCAGCATTTT

v_call: TRBV6-5
clone_size: once
d_call: NA
j_call: TRBJ1-4
cdr3_aa: CASSIGQINEKLFF
cdr3_nt: TGTGCCAGCAGTATCGGACAGATAAATGAAAAACTGTTTTTT

v_call: TRBV9
clone_size: NA
d_call: NA
j_call: TRBJ1-3
cdr3_aa: CASSAGSGNTIYF
cdr3_nt: TGTGCCAGCAGCGCGGGTTCAGGAAACACCATATATTTT

v_call: TRBV7-9
clone_size: few
d_call: TRBD1
j_call: TRBJ1-3
cdr3_aa: CASSSRGTGLVGNTIYF
cdr3_nt: TGTGCCAGCAGCTCACGGGGGACAGGGTTAGTTGGAAACACCATATATTTT

v_call: TRBV27
clone_size: NA
d_call: TRBD1
j_call: TRBJ1-5
cdr3_aa: CASMRDRGNQPQHF
cdr3_nt: TGTGCCAGCATGCGGGACAGGGGTAATCAGCCCCAGCATTTT